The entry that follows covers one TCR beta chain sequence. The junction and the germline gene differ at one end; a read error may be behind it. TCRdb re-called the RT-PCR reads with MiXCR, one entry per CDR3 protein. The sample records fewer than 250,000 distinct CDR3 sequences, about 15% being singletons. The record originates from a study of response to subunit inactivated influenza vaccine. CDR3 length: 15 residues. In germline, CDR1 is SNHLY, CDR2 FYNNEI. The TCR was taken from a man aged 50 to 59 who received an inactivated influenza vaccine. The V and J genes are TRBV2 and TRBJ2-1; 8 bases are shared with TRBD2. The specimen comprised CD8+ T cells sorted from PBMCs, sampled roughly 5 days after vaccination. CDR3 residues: CGSSASGGSYNEQFF. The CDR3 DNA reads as TGTGGCAGCAGCGCCAGCGGGGGCTCCTACAATGAGCAGTTCTTC.